Each of the 16 T cell receptor beta chains below was sequenced from the same sample in a study of siplizumab effects on memory and regulatory T cells. The method was immunoSEQ multiplex PCR; TCRdb's version includes in-frame clones alone and lacks a portion of them. This sample has about 97,000 clones, with about 93% found just once. The sequencing input was non-Treg CD4+ T cells sorted from blood. Source of these receptors: a human donor in good health.

This chain joins TRBV4-1 and TRBJ1-5; D is possibly TRBD1 (6 bases). CDR1 MGHRA and CDR2 YSYEKL come from the germline V gene. With 2 bases removed from V and 5 bases from J, the gap between germline ends came to 10 bases. The CDR3 loop spans 14 amino acids. The CDR3 spells CASSQRPGDQPQHF. CDR3 nucleotides: TGCGCCAGCAGCCAACGCCCAGGGGATCAGCCCCAGCATTTT.

The chain uses TRBV29-1 and TRBJ2-3; a weak D match, TRBD2 (6 bases). The CDR3 sequence is 11 residues long. Germline CDR1 and CDR2: SQVTM and ANQGSEA. In DNA, the CDR3 is TGCAGTCAGACGGAGGGAGATACGCAGTATTTT. As protein: CSQTEGDTQYF.

The chain joins TRBV5-1 to TRBJ2-3; D ambiguous. The V gene's germline CDR1 is SGHRS and CDR2 YFSETQ. The germline V and J ends were trimmed by 5 bases and 0 bases, with 13 bases remaining between them. CDR3 size: 15 residues. For the CDR3, the DNA is TGCGCCAGCAGTCCGGACGGTACTAGCACAGATACGCAGTATTTT. It translates to CASSPDGTSTDTQYF.

V and J are TRBV25-1 and TRBJ2-3; possible D gene TRBD2, 6 bases. Germline loops: CDR1 MGHDK, CDR2 SYGVNS. This CDR3 spans 14 amino acids. The V gene lost 6 bases and the J gene lost 1 base, with 11 bases spanning the gap. As DNA, the CDR3 is TGTGCCAGCAGATCTAGCGCAGGCACAGATACGCAGTATTTT. Amino acids: CASRSSAGTDTQYF.

The chain combines TRBV6-1 with TRBJ1-4; D possibly corresponds to TRBD1 (5 bases). V dropped 1 base and J dropped 0 bases, with 24 bases sitting between them. Germline CDR1 is MNHNS and CDR2 is SASEGT. There are 21 residues in the CDR3. The CDR3 loop is CASSEEVIQGLRIATNEKLFF. The CDR3 bases are TGTGCCAGCAGTGAAGAAGTAATTCAGGGTCTTAGGATTGCAACTAATGAAAAACTGTTTTTT.

The chain's CDR3 is CASSIGGQGTQPQHF. The DNA for the CDR3 is TGTGCCAGTAGTATAGGGGGACAGGGGACTCAGCCCCAGCATTTT. The rearrangement links TRBV19 to TRBJ1-5; TRBD1 matches 10 bases. Per the germline V gene, CDR1 is LNHDA and CDR2 is SQIVND (reference sequence). The CDR3 sequence is 15 residues long. The junction had 3 bases not matched to a gene; V was cut back by 1 base and J by 6 bases.

This clone was seen once. The chain has TRBV6-4 and TRBJ2-3, with 7 positions matching TRBD2. The V gene's germline CDR1 is MRHNA and CDR2 SNTAGT. V was clipped by 2 bases and J by 2 bases; unmatched bases: 4. This CDR3 contains 15 residues. In DNA, the CDR3 is TGTGCCAGCAGTGACGGAGCGGGGCCCACAGATACGCAGTATTTT. It translates to CASSDGAGPTDTQYF.

The V call is TRBV7-2, the J call TRBJ2-7; TRBD1 matches 8 bases. V shed 0 bases, J shed 7 bases, and the junction held 8 bases outside the gene matches. Germline V gene sequence: CDR1 SGHTA, CDR2 FQGNSA. This CDR3 contains 15 residues. CDR3 nucleotides: TGTGCCAGCAGCTTAGCCCCCGGGACAGGCGGAGAGCAGTACTTC. Translated, it gives CASSLAPGTGGEQYF.

The chain couples TRBV11-3 to TRBJ1-1; 9 nucleotides agree with TRBD1. The germline V gene encodes CDR1 SGHNT and CDR2 YENEEA. Germline trimming cut 5 bases from V and 1 base from J; bases unmatched to any gene: 5. The CDR3 is 15 residues long. The CDR3 protein is CASSLRQGGNTEAFF. CDR3 nucleotide sequence: TGTGCCAGCAGCCTCCGACAGGGGGGGAACACTGAAGCTTTCTTT.

The V call is TRBV2, the J call TRBJ1-5, with D possibly matching TRBD1 (5 bases). Trimming took 1 base from V and 5 from J, leaving 12 bases between them. The germline CDR1 and CDR2 sequences are SNHLY and FYNNEI. The CDR3 runs to 15 residues. The CDR3, as DNA: TGTGCCAGCAGTGAAGGCCAGGGATTCTATCAGCCCCAGCATTTT. Translating it yields CASSEGQGFYQPQHF. Full variable domain (missing parts from reference TRBV2 and TRBJ1-5): EPEVTQTPSHQVTQMGQEVILRCVPISNHLYFYWYRQILGQKVEFLVSFYNNEISEKSEIFDDQFSVERPDGSNFTLKIRSTKLEDSAMYFCASSEGQGFYQPQHFGDGTRLSIL.

The chain is built from TRBV11-3 and TRBJ1-2, with D possibly matching TRBD1 (5 bases). In germline, CDR1 is SGHNT, CDR2 YENEEA. CDR3 length: 12 residues. V lost 5 bases, J lost 7 bases, and 11 bases lay in between. CDR3 DNA sequence: TGTGCCAGCAGCCAGGGACGCGGTGGCTACACCTTC. This encodes CASSQGRGGYTF.

The chain joins TRBV6-5 to TRBJ2-7; possible D gene TRBD2, 6 bases. The V and J ends lost 7 bases and 6 bases respectively, with 13 bases between them. Looked up from germline, CDR1 is MNHEY and CDR2 is SVGAGI. There are 12 residues in the CDR3. In nucleotides, the CDR3 is TGTGCCAGCACCCCCCTGGGGGGCGAGCAGTACTTC. It codes for CASTPLGGEQYF.

V and J are TRBV6-5 and TRBJ1-2; TRBD1 matches at 9 bases. The CDR3 length is 13 residues. The J segment lost 6 bases and the V segment lost 2 bases, leaving 1 base of the junction unmatched. Germline CDR1 reads MNHEY; CDR2 reads SVGAGI. The CDR3 DNA reads as TGTGCCAGCAGTTACCGGACAGGGGATGGCTACACCTTC. Its translation: CASSYRTGDGYTF.

The chain recombines TRBV11-3 with TRBJ1-2; D call uncertain. The CDR3 consists of 14 residues. Trimming cost V 0 bases and J 2 bases, with 7 bases left between them. CDR1 is SGHNT and CDR2 is YENEEA in the germline V gene. The CDR3 region has the DNA TGTGCCAGCAGCTTAGATGGAGTGAACTATGGCTACACCTTC. Protein: CASSLDGVNYGYTF. Complete variable domain (other parts from reference TRBV11-3 and TRBJ1-2): EAGVVQSPRYKIIEKKQPVAFWCNPISGHNTLYWYLQNLGQGPELLIRYENEEAVDDSQLPKDRFSAERLKGVDSTLKIQPAELGDSAVYLCASSLDGVNYGYTFGSGTRLTVV.

This clone was counted a single time. The CDR3 loop is CASKGPLSYNEQFF. CDR3 nucleotide sequence: TGTGCCAGCAAGGGACCGCTATCCTACAATGAGCAGTTCTTC. The rearrangement uses TRBV28 and TRBJ2-1; either TRBD1 or TRBD2 may fit D (5 bases each). Germline V gives CDR1 MDHEN, CDR2 SYDVKM. This CDR3 has 14 amino acids. The V gene lost 7 bases and the J gene lost 1 base, with 11 bases spanning the gap.

V is TRBV7-3 and J is TRBJ1-6, with no clear D. V was cut by 0 bases and J by 2 bases, with 5 bases left in between. The CDR3 extends over 15 amino acids. Germline V gene lookup returns CDR1 SGHTA and CDR2 FQGTGA. CDR3 sequence: CASSLTGPYNSPLHF. CDR3 nucleotides: TGTGCCAGCAGCTTAACAGGGCCCTATAATTCACCCCTCCACTTT. The full variable domain, rest sourced from reference TRBV7-3 and TRBJ1-6, is GAGVSQTPSNKVTEKGKYVELRCDPISGHTALYWYRQSLGQGPEFLIYFQGTGAADDSGLPNDRFFAVRPEGSVSTLKIQRTERGDSAVYLCASSLTGPYNSPLHFGNGTRLTVT.